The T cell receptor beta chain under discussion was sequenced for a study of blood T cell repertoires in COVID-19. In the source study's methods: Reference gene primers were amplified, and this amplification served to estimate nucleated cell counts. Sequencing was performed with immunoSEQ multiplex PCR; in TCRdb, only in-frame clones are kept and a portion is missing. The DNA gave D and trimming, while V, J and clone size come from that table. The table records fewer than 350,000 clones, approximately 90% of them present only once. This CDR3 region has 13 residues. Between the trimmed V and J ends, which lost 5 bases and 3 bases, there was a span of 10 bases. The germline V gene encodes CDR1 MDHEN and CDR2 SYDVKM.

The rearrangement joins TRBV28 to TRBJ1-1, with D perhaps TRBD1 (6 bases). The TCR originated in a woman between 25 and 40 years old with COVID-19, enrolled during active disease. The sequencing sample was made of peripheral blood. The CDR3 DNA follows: TGTGCCAGCAGTACACAGGGTTACACTGAAGCTTTCTTT. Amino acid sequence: CASSTQGYTEAFF.